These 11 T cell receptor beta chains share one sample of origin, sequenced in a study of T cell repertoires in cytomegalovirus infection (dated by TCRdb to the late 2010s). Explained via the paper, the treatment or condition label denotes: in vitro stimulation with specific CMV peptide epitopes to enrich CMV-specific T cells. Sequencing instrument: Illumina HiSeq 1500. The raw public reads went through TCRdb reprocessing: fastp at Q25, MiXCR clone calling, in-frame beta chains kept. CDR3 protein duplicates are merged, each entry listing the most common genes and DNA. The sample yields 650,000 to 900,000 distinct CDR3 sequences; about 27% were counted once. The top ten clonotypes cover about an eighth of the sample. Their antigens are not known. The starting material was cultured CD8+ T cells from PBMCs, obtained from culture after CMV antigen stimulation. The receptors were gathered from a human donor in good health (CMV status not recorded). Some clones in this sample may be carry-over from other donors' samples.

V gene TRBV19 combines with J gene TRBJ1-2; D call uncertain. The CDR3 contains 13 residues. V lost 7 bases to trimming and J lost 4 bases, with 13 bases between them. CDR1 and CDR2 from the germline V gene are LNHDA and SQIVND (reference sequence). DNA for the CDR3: TGTGCCAGTAAAGAGTCCCAACTCTATGGCTACACCTTC. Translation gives CASKESQLYGYTF.

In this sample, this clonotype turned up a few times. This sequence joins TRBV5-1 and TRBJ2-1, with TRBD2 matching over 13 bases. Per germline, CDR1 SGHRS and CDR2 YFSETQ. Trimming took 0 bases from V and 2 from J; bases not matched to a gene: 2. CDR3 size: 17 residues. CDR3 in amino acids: CASSLAGTSGAYNEQFF. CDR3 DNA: TGCGCCAGCAGCTTGGCCGGGACTAGCGGGGCCTACAATGAGCAGTTCTTC. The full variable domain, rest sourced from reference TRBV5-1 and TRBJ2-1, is KAGVTQTPRYLIKTRGQQVTLSCSPISGHRSVSWYQQTPGQGLQFLFEYFSETQRNKGNFPGRFSGRQFSNSRSEMNVSTLELGDSALYLCASSLAGTSGAYNEQFFGPGTRLTVL.

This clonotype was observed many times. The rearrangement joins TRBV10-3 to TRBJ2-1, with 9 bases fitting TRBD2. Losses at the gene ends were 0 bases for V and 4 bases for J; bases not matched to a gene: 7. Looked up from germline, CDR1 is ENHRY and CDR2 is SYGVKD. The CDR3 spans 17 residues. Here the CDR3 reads CAISESKETSGYNEQFF. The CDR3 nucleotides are TGTGCCATCAGTGAGTCGAAGGAGACTAGCGGATACAATGAGCAGTTCTTC.

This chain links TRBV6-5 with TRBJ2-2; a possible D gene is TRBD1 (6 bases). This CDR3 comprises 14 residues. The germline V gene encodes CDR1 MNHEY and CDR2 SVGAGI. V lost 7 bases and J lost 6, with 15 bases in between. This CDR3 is CASKPWGLAGELFF. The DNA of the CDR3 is TGTGCCAGCAAACCCTGGGGGCTTGCCGGGGAGCTGTTTTTT.

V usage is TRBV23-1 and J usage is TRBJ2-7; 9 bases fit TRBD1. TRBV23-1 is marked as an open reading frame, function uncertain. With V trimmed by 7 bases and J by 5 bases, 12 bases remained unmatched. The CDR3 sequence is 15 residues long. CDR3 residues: CASTQKGQGFHEQYF. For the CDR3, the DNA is TGCGCCAGCACCCAGAAGGGACAGGGTTTCCACGAGCAGTACTTC.

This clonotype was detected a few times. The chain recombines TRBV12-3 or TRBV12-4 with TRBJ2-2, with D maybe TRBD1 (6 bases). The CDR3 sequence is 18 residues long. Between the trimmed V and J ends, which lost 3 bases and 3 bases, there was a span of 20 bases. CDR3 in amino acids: CASSFRFQGQGDTGELFF. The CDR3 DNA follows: TGTGCCAGCAGTTTTCGCTTCCAGGGGCAAGGGGACACCGGGGAGCTGTTTTTT.

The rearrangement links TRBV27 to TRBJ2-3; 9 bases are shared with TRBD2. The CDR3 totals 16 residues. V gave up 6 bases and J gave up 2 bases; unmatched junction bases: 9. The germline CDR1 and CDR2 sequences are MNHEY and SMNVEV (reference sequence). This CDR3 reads CASRELERGATDTQYF. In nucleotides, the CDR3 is TGTGCCAGCAGAGAGTTAGAGCGGGGGGCCACAGATACGCAGTATTTT.

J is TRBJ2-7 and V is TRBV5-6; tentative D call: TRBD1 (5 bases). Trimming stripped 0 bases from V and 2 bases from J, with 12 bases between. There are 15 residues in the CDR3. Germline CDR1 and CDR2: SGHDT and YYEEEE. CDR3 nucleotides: TGTGCCAGCAGCTTGGAGGGGCCCCAGACCTACGAGCAGTACTTC. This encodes CASSLEGPQTYEQYF.

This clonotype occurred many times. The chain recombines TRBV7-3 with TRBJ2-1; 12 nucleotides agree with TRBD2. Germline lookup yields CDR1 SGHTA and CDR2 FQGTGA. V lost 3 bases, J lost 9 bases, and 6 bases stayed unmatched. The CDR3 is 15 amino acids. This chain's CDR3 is CASSLTSGGTLEQFF. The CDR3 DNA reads TGTGCCAGCAGCTTGACTAGCGGGGGAACTCTTGAGCAGTTCTTC.

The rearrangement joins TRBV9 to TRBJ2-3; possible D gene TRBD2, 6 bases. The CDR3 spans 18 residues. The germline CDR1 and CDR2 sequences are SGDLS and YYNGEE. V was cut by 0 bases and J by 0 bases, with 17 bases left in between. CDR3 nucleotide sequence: TGTGCCAGCAGCGTAGTTGCGGGGCTACCTTCTAGCACAGATACGCAGTATTTT. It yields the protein CASSVVAGLPSSTDTQYF.

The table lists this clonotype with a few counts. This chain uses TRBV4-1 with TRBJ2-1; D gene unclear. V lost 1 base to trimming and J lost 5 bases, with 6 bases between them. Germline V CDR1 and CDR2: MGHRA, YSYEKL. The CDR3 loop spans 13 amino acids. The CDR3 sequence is CASSQAKNNEQFF. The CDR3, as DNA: TGCGCCAGCAGCCAAGCTAAGAACAATGAGCAGTTCTTC.